This T cell receptor beta chain was retrieved from a study of regulatory T cells in long-lasting Graves disease. CDR1 is SGDLS, CDR2 YYNGEE, per germline. Trimming left V 0 bases short and J 6 bases short, with 13 bases between. The CDR3 covers 15 residues. Time point: newly diagnosed GD, antithyroid drugs for less than 3 months. TCR sequences were obtained from RNA taken from PBMCs. Investigators prepared the TCR beta libraries by applying iRepertoire HTBI primers and Arm-PCR of CDR3 regions. One entry per CDR3 protein, called by TCRdb with MiXCR from the multiplex PCR reads. The sample has over 400,000 distinct CDR3 sequences, 12% to 15% seen once. This sample also belongs to another study, concerning T cells in Graves' hyperthyroidism and ophthalmopathy.

This chain joins TRBV9 and TRBJ2-4; D gene unclear. The source material was peripheral blood mononuclear cells (PBMCs), sampled at new diagnosis, from a patient treated with antithyroid drugs. The source of this sequence is a woman in her 50s with Graves disease. CDR3 in DNA: TGTGCCAGCAGCGTAGACAGTGTTCATCGAAACATTCAGTACTTC. Translating it yields CASSVDSVHRNIQYF.